These 18 T cell receptor beta chains originate from one sample sequenced in a study of T-cell memory formation after mild COVID-19. From the 5' RACE reads, TCRdb called clonotypes with MiXCR, one entry per CDR3 protein. The sample has fewer than 200,000 distinct CDR3 sequences; around 20% are singletons. The sequencing sample was made of PBMCs or a T cell subset sorted from them (not recorded which). These receptor sequences come from a man younger than 35 who had mild COVID-19 (a few samples of this study predate the infection). Cell type and time point are not known.

This clonotype was counted once. Germline is not matched at one junction end, which may reflect a read error. The CDR3 spells CASSPDRSFEQYF. CDR3 sequence (DNA): TGTGCCAGCTCACCAGACAGGTCCTTCGAGCAGTACTTC. The chain links TRBV18 to TRBJ2-7; D perhaps matches TRBD1 (6 bases). CDR3 size: 13 residues. Germline CDR1 is KGHSH and CDR2 is LQKENI.

The table lists this clonotype with many counts. The chain couples TRBV7-2 to TRBJ2-1, with D perhaps matching TRBD1 (6 bases). V was pared by 4 bases and J by 1 base, with 8 bases between. Germline assignment: CDR1 SGHTA and CDR2 FQGNSA. The CDR3 is 14 residues long. DNA of the CDR3: TGTGCCAGCAGCTCGGACAGATCCTACAATGAGCAGTTCTTC. It yields the protein CASSSDRSYNEQFF.

V and J are TRBV11-2 and TRBJ2-1; the match to TRBD1 covers 9 bases. The CDR3 covers 14 residues. Per germline, CDR1 SGHAT and CDR2 FQNNGV. Trimming at V came to 4 bases and at J to 10 bases, leaving 8 bases not matched to a gene. This chain's CDR3 is CASSYSYRGREQFF. DNA for the CDR3: TGTGCCAGCAGCTACTCGTACAGGGGGCGAGAGCAGTTCTTC.

This clonotype came up a few times. V usage is TRBV7-2 and J usage is TRBJ1-1; D unclear. Per the germline V gene, CDR1 is SGHTA and CDR2 is FQGNSA. The CDR3 is 15 residues long. The germline V and J ends were trimmed by 3 bases and 2 bases, with 13 bases remaining between them. The CDR3 protein is CASSFYPLPNTEAFF. The CDR3 DNA follows: TGTGCCAGCAGCTTCTACCCCCTTCCAAACACTGAAGCTTTCTTT.

The chain couples TRBV20-1 to TRBJ1-4; D is undetermined. CDR1 is DFQATT and CDR2 is SNEGSKA in the germline V gene (reference sequence). V lost 4 bases and J 11 bases, leaving 8 bases between the germline ends. The CDR3 totals 10 residues. The CDR3 region is CSAKQGKLFF. DNA for the CDR3: TGCAGTGCTAAACAAGGGAAACTGTTTTTT.

This clonotype was counted between two and nine times. CDR3 amino acids: CASSFESPAFF. CDR3 nucleotides: TGTGCCAGCAGTTTCGAGTCGCCTGCTTTCTTT. The chain uses TRBV12-3 or TRBV12-4 and TRBJ1-1; D uncertain. The CDR3 totals 11 residues. V lost 3 bases to trimming and J lost 11 bases, with 10 bases between them.

This clonotype showed up just a few times. This rearrangement joins TRBV6-2 or TRBV6-3 to TRBJ2-7; tentative D call: TRBD1 (6 bases). The germline V gene encodes CDR1 MNHEY and CDR2 SVGEGT. Trimming removed 6 bases at V and 6 bases at J, with 18 bases between. The CDR3 totals 14 residues. CDR3 in amino acids: CASRLDRPAREQYV. DNA for the CDR3: TGTGCCAGCAGACTCGACAGGCCAGCCCGCGAGCAGTACGTC.

In its sample, this clonotype was seen once. The chain links TRBV9 to TRBJ2-1, with D tentatively TRBD1 (6 bases). Per the germline V gene, CDR1 is SGDLS and CDR2 is YYNGEE. V lost 0 bases to trimming and J lost 8 bases, with 15 bases between them. The CDR3 runs to 15 residues. This CDR3 is CASSVGGLDSHEQFF. CDR3 sequence (DNA): TGTGCCAGCAGCGTAGGTGGACTGGACAGCCATGAGCAGTTCTTC. Looking up the rest from reference TRBV9 and TRBJ2-1 gives the full variable domain: DSGVTQTPKHLITATGQRVTLRCSPRSGDLSVYWYQQSLDQGLQFLIQYYNGEERAKGNILERFSAQQFPDLHSELNLSSLELGDSALYFCASSVGGLDSHEQFFGPGTRLTVL.

This clonotype was recorded a few times. The chain has TRBV4-1 and TRBJ1-1, with TRBD1 as a possible D gene (5 bases). Germline V CDR1 and CDR2: MGHRA, YSYEKL. V lost 6 bases and J lost 1, with 9 bases in between. The CDR3 consists of 13 residues. In DNA form, the CDR3 reads TGCGCCAGCAGATATAGGGGGAACACTGAAGCTTTCTTT. As protein: CASRYRGNTEAFF.

A few counts support this clonotype. V usage is TRBV12-3 or TRBV12-4 and J usage is TRBJ2-4; D unresolved. The ends were cut back, 6 bases at V and 6 bases at J, with 15 bases in the middle. The CDR3 loop spans 14 amino acids. This CDR3 is CASSGDVTTNIQYF. DNA of the CDR3: TGTGCCAGCAGCGGTGACGTTACAACAAACATTCAGTACTTC.

The sample holds many counts of this clonotype. The chain is built from TRBV11-2 and TRBJ2-3, with no clear D. Germline V gene sequence: CDR1 SGHAT, CDR2 FQNNGV. This CDR3 has 14 residues. The V end was cut by 1 base, the J end by 2 bases, with 7 bases between. The CDR3 region has the DNA TGTGCCAGCAGCTTAGGGCAACCCACAGATACGCAGTATTTT. It specifies CASSLGQPTDTQYF.

This clonotype showed up just a few times. V is TRBV5-1 and J is TRBJ2-5, with 12 bases lining up with TRBD2. The germline V gene encodes CDR1 SGHRS and CDR2 YFSETQ. Trimming cost V 0 bases and J 5 bases; bases outside gene matches: 2. The CDR3 contains 15 residues. CDR3 in amino acids: CASSLVGTSGETQYF. CDR3 nucleotides: TGCGCCAGCAGCTTGGTCGGGACTAGCGGGGAGACCCAGTACTTC. The entire variable domain, with the rest obtained from reference TRBV5-1 and TRBJ2-5, is as follows: KAGVTQTPRYLIKTRGQQVTLSCSPISGHRSVSWYQQTPGQGLQFLFEYFSETQRNKGNFPGRFSGRQFSNSRSEMNVSTLELGDSALYLCASSLVGTSGETQYFGPGTRLLVL.

This chain connects TRBV29-1 to TRBJ2-3, with no clear D. V was clipped by 5 bases and J by 0 bases, with 9 bases between them. CDR3 length equals 13 residues. CDR1 is SQVTM, CDR2 ANQGSEA, per germline. The CDR3 region has the DNA TGCAGCGTTCACCTTCCTAGCACAGATACGCAGTATTTT. Its translation: CSVHLPSTDTQYF.

The J gene is TRBJ1-1, the V gene TRBV5-1; D ambiguous. The CDR3 has 14 amino acids. The germline V gene encodes CDR1 SGHRS and CDR2 YFSETQ. The V gene lost 4 bases and the J gene lost 2 bases, with 12 bases spanning the gap. The CDR3 nucleotides read TGCGCCAGCAGCCAACAGAACTTCAACACTGAAGCTTTCTTT. This sequence encodes CASSQQNFNTEAFF.

A few counts support this clonotype. This CDR3 reads CASSQDTGLSSEQYF. The CDR3 DNA follows: TGTGCCAGCAGCCAAGATACGGGCCTTTCGTCTGAGCAGTACTTC. The J gene is TRBJ2-7, the V gene TRBV4-2, with D hard to call. The ends were cut back, 0 bases at V and 7 bases at J, with 16 bases in the middle. CDR3 length: 15 amino acids. Germline V CDR1 and CDR2: LGHNA, YNFKEQ.

The chain combines TRBV6-6 with TRBJ1-2; D not certain. Trimming removed 4 bases from V and 7 bases from J, with 13 bases in between. CDR3 length: 13 residues. Per the germline V gene, CDR1 is MNHNY and CDR2 is SVGAGI (reference sequence). CDR3 sequence reads: CASSSDGGAGYTF. The DNA for the CDR3 is TGTGCCAGCAGTTCCGACGGTGGTGCTGGCTACACCTTC.

The gene calls are TRBV6-5 and TRBJ1-1, with D maybe TRBD1 (5 bases). CDR3 size: 12 residues. The V end was cut by 6 bases, the J end by 3 bases, with 8 bases between. The germline CDR1 and CDR2 sequences are MNHEY and SVGAGI. Here the CDR3 DNA reads TGTGCCAGCAGCAGACAGTACACTGAAGCTTTCTTT. It yields the protein CASSRQYTEAFF.

This clonotype was seen a few times. CDR3 amino acids: CASLTGLFPTEAFF. CDR3 nucleotides: TGTGCCAGCCTTACGGGACTTTTCCCCACTGAAGCTTTCTTT. This chain uses TRBV12-3 or TRBV12-4 with TRBJ1-1; a weak D match, TRBD1 (5 bases). CDR3 length: 14 amino acids. V lost 8 bases and J lost 4, with 17 bases in between.